These 28 T cell receptor beta chains were sequenced from one sample in a study of breast tumors, draining lymph nodes, adjacent tissues. Axillary draining lymph nodes of breast cancer patients supplied the node samples. A single record per CDR3 protein comes from TCRdb applying MiXCR to the multiplex PCR reads. The top ten clones hold roughly 2% of a sample with some 120,000 distinct CDR3 sequences, 21% of them seen once. The sequencing sample was made of axillary lymph node tissue. These receptors came from a female donor with breast cancer. Some clones in this sample may be carry-over from other donors' samples.

This clonotype has ten or more counts. This rearrangement joins TRBV20-1 to TRBJ2-7; TRBD1 is a possible D gene (6 bases). Trimming took off 3 bases at V and 4 bases at J, with 16 bases between the two ends. The CDR3 is made up of 14 amino acids. CDR1 and CDR2 (germline): DFQATT, SNEGSKA (reference sequence). The CDR3 nucleotides are TGCAGTGCTAGGCCCATGGGGGCGTTATACGAGCAGTACTTC. Its translation: CSARPMGALYEQYF.

In its sample, this clonotype was seen many times. The chain joins TRBV11-2 to TRBJ2-7, with 10 positions matching TRBD2. The CDR3 is made up of 13 amino acids. Per the germline V gene, CDR1 is SGHAT and CDR2 is FQNNGV. J was trimmed by 6 bases and V by 5 bases; bases with no gene match: 4. The CDR3 here is CASSPRTSGEQYF. For the CDR3, the DNA is TGTGCCAGCAGCCCACGGACTAGCGGCGAGCAGTACTTC. Full variable domain (missing parts from reference TRBV11-2 and TRBJ2-7): EAGVAQSPRYKIIEKRQSVAFWCNPISGHATLYWYQQILGQGPKLLIQFQNNGVVDDSQLPKDRFSAERLKGVDSTLKIQPAKLEDSAVYLCASSPRTSGEQYFGPGTRLTVT.

This clonotype was seen at least ten times. The chain links TRBV5-4 to TRBJ2-7; D may be TRBD1 (6 bases). Per germline, CDR1 SGHNT and CDR2 YYREEE (reference sequence). The CDR3 sequence is 17 residues long. Trimming stripped 3 bases from V and 0 bases from J, with 19 bases between. The CDR3 spells CASSWGRSGSRSYEQYF. The CDR3 region has the DNA TGTGCCAGCAGCTGGGGGCGATCAGGCTCTCGCTCCTACGAGCAGTACTTC. Full variable domain (rest looked up from reference TRBV5-4 and TRBJ2-7): ETGVTQSPTHLIKTRGQQVTLRCSSQSGHNTVSWYQQALGQGPQFIFQYYREEENGRGNFPPRFSGLQFPNYSSELNVNALELDDSALYLCASSWGRSGSRSYEQYFGPGTRLTVT.

This clonotype was picked up many times. The genes are TRBV5-1 and TRBJ2-7, with 8 positions matching TRBD2. V was pared by 3 bases and J by 2 bases, with 7 bases of the junction left unmatched. Germline CDR1 SGHRS, CDR2 YFSETQ. The length of the CDR3 is 15 residues. CDR3 sequence reads: CASSYSGSVTYEQYF. CDR3 DNA sequence: TGCGCCAGCAGCTACAGCGGGAGTGTAACCTACGAGCAGTACTTC.

This clonotype has more than one count but fewer than ten. The final CDR3 position lacks the conserved phenylalanine or tryptophan, pointing to a likely read error. This sequence joins TRBV27 and TRBJ2-7, with 14 bases matching TRBD2. V lost 2 bases and J lost 4; bases outside the gene matches: 7. Per germline, CDR1 MNHEY and CDR2 SMNVEV (reference sequence). The CDR3 sequence is 17 residues long. The CDR3 sequence: CASSLAGLAGVPYEQYL. Here the CDR3 DNA reads TGTGCCAGCAGTTTAGCGGGACTAGCGGGAGTTCCGTACGAGCAGTACCTC.

On this clonotype itself: A much larger clone lies a single base off, so this may be a read error. The chain links TRBV19 to TRBJ1-3; possible D gene TRBD1, 6 bases. CDR1 and CDR2 from the germline V gene are LNHDA and SQIVND (reference sequence). The CDR3 is 16 amino acids. This chain's CDR3 is CASTQTGNLRGNTRYF. The CDR3 nucleotides read TGTGCCAGTACCCAAACAGGGAACTTGAGAGGAAACACCAGATATTTT.

Comments on this clonotype: A clone one base away is much larger, so this may be a read error. The rearrangement uses TRBV18 and TRBJ1-6, with D hard to call. The ends were cut back, 2 bases at V and 2 bases at J, with 10 bases in the middle. This CDR3 comprises 16 residues. Germline assignment: CDR1 KGHSH and CDR2 LQKENI. CDR3 amino acids: CASSPSSSPYNSPLHF. The CDR3 DNA follows: TGTGCCAGCTCACCATCTAGTAGCCCCTATAATTCACCCCTCCACTTT.

J is TRBJ2-6 and V is TRBV6-5; a weak D match, TRBD1 (6 bases). Germline CDR1 reads MNHEY; CDR2 reads SVGAGI. V gave up 4 bases and J gave up 4 bases, with 11 bases separating them. The CDR3 sequence is 15 residues long. CDR3 residues: CASSSTGPGANVLTF. The CDR3, as DNA: TGTGCCAGCAGTTCCACAGGGCCCGGGGCCAACGTCCTGACTTTC.

This clonotype came up many times. This chain connects TRBV11-1 to TRBJ1-2; D unresolved. Trimming shortened V by 2 bases and J by 3 bases, and 10 bases separated the two germline ends. Looked up from germline, CDR1 is SGHAT and CDR2 is FQDESV (reference sequence). CDR3 size: 14 residues. CDR3 region: CASSLIPGDYGYTF. The CDR3 nucleotides read TGTGCCAGCAGCTTAATACCCGGAGACTATGGCTACACCTTC. The full variable domain, rest sourced from reference TRBV11-1 and TRBJ1-2, is EAEVAQSPRYKITEKSQAVAFWCDPISGHATLYWYRQILGQGPELLVQFQDESVVDDSQLPKDRFSAERLKGVDSTLKIQPAELGDSAMYLCASSLIPGDYGYTFGSGTRLTVV.

This clonotype came up many times. CDR3 coding DNA: TGTGCCAGCAGCTTAGGGGACGGGATGGAGACCCAGTACTTC. This gives the protein CASSLGDGMETQYF. J is TRBJ2-5 and V is TRBV11-1, with D perhaps matching TRBD1 or TRBD2 (5 bases each). The ends were cut back, 1 base at V and 5 bases at J, with 11 bases in the middle. Germline V gene data show CDR1 as SGHAT and CDR2 as FQDESV (reference sequence). This CDR3 spans 14 amino acids.

This clonotype was seen ten or more times. The rearrangement links TRBV29-1 to TRBJ2-6; no firm D call. Germline values: CDR1 SQVTM, CDR2 ANQGSEA. Trimming pared 7 bases from V and 0 bases from J, leaving 10 bases between. The CDR3 is 14 residues long. For the CDR3, the DNA is TGCAGCGCCCTACTCCACTCTGGGGCCAACGTCCTGACTTTC. Translated: CSALLHSGANVLTF.

In its sample, this clonotype was seen many times. This chain links TRBV25-1 with TRBJ2-7; 7 bases are shared with TRBD2. The CDR3 has 15 residues. Germline-derived CDR1 and CDR2 are MGHDK and SYGVNS. After removal of 0 bases from V and 3 bases from J, the junction contained 5 bases not matched to a gene. CDR3 DNA sequence: TGTGCCAGCAGTGAATATGGCGGGAGAAGCTACGAGCAGTACTTC. It codes for CASSEYGGRSYEQYF.

This clonotype was seen ten or more times. The rearrangement joins TRBV7-6 to TRBJ1-4; D gene ambiguous. The germline CDR1 and CDR2 sequences are SGHVS and FNYEAQ. V was trimmed by 5 bases and J by 7 bases, leaving 14 bases between them. The CDR3 is made up of 14 amino acids. DNA of the CDR3: TGTGCCAGCAGCACCGGTGGACTGTCTGAAAAACTGTTTTTT. Residues: CASSTGGLSEKLFF.

In its sample, this clonotype was seen a few times. The chain couples TRBV3-1 to TRBJ2-2; the D gene is possibly TRBD2 (5 bases). V lost 4 bases and J 4 bases, leaving 19 bases between the germline ends. The CDR3 has 17 amino acids. Looked up from germline, CDR1 is LGHDT and CDR2 is YNNKEL (reference sequence). The CDR3 DNA reads as TGTGCCAGCAGCCGGGGAGTGGGCCAGGCGCGCACCGGGGAGCTGTTTTTT. Its translation: CASSRGVGQARTGELFF.

In its sample, this clonotype was seen many times. The chain joins TRBV9 to TRBJ2-3; the D call may be TRBD1 or TRBD2 (6 bases each). CDR3 size: 15 residues. Germline V gives CDR1 SGDLS, CDR2 YYNGEE. Trimming left V 4 bases short and J 6 bases short, with 18 bases between. CDR3 region: CASSTLGGGTDTQYF. The CDR3 coding sequence is TGTGCCAGCAGCACCCTGGGGGGCGGGACGGATACGCAGTATTTT. The full variable domain, rest sourced from reference TRBV9 and TRBJ2-3, is DSGVTQTPKHLITATGQRVTLRCSPRSGDLSVYWYQQSLDQGLQFLIQYYNGEERAKGNILERFSAQQFPDLHSELNLSSLELGDSALYFCASSTLGGGTDTQYFGPGTRLTVL.

This clonotype has a count of ten or more. The chain has TRBV20-1 and TRBJ1-4; tentatively, D is TRBD1 (5 bases). The V and J ends lost 5 bases and 2 bases respectively, with 12 bases between them. CDR1 and CDR2 from the germline V gene are DFQATT and SNEGSKA (reference sequence). This CDR3 has 14 amino acids. The CDR3 is CSAGRGGTNEKLFF. The CDR3 DNA sequence: TGCAGTGCTGGTAGGGGTGGGACTAATGAAAAACTGTTTTTT.

As concerns this clonotype: A much larger clone differs from this one at a single base, so this may be a read error. The chain combines TRBV5-4 with TRBJ2-3, with TRBD2 matching over 14 bases. Germline CDR1 reads SGHNT; CDR2 reads YYREEE (reference sequence). There are 20 residues in the CDR3. The CDR3 protein is CASSPSPTSGRARGTDTRYF. The CDR3 DNA reads TGTGCCAGCAGCCCATCCCCGACTAGCGGGAGGGCGCGGGGGACAGATACGCGGTATTTT. Full variable domain (rest looked up from reference TRBV5-4 and TRBJ2-3): ETGVTQSPTHLIKTRGQQVTLRCSSQSGHNTVSWYQQALGQGPQFIFQYYREEENGRGNFPPRFSGLQFPNYSSELNVNALELDDSALYLCASSPSPTSGRARGTDTRYFGPGTRLTVL.

This clonotype was detected many times. The rearrangement joins TRBV5-8 to TRBJ2-3; 7 nucleotides line up with TRBD1. The CDR3 runs 14 residues. Germline CDR1 reads SGHTS; CDR2 reads YDEGEE. Trimming at V came to 5 bases and at J to 2 bases, leaving 5 bases not matched to a gene. CDR3 residues: CASSHGQDTDTQYF. DNA of the CDR3: TGTGCCAGCAGTCACGGACAGGACACAGATACGCAGTATTTT. Filled out from reference TRBV5-8 and TRBJ2-3, the complete variable domain reads EAGVTQSPTHLIKTRGQQATLRCSPISGHTSVYWYQQALGLGLQFLLWYDEGEERNRGNFPPRFSGRQFPNYSSELNVNALELEDSALYLCASSHGQDTDTQYFGPGTRLTVL.

This clonotype was observed at least ten times. The gene calls are TRBV4-1 and TRBJ1-5; D is undetermined. The CDR3 consists of 16 residues. CDR1 and CDR2 (germline): MGHRA, YSYEKL. Trimming left V 0 bases short and J 6 bases short, with 15 bases between. This chain's CDR3 is CASSQEWGGISQPQHF. DNA of the CDR3: TGCGCCAGCAGCCAAGAGTGGGGAGGGATTAGTCAGCCCCAGCATTTT.

In this sample, this clonotype turned up many times. The chain is built from TRBV5-1 and TRBJ2-5; 7 bases match TRBD2. The CDR3 consists of 15 residues. Unmatched junction bases numbered 10, after V lost 7 bases and J lost 1 base. Germline CDR1 and CDR2: SGHRS and YFSETQ. The CDR3 bases are TGCGCCAGCGCCCCGGATTCTAGCGGCCAAGAGACCCAGTACTTC. Translating it yields CASAPDSSGQETQYF.

As to this clonotype: Possible read error: a much larger clone is one base away. For the CDR3, the DNA is TGCGCCAGCAGCTTGGCCGGGGAGAATCAGCCCCAGCATTTT. Its protein product is CASSLAGENQPQHF. The gene calls are TRBV5-1 and TRBJ1-5, with D uncertain. The V end lost 0 bases, the J end lost 4 bases, and 8 bases lay between the germline ends. CDR3 length: 14 residues. Germline values: CDR1 SGHRS, CDR2 YFSETQ.

This clonotype was counted at least ten times. The chain recombines TRBV5-1 with TRBJ2-5; TRBD1 or TRBD2 may be the D gene (5 bases each). The V end was cut by 4 bases, the J end by 5 bases, with 12 bases between. Germline lookup yields CDR1 SGHRS and CDR2 YFSETQ. The CDR3 totals 13 residues. The CDR3 spells CASSAAEGETQYF. The CDR3 DNA is TGCGCCAGCAGCGCTGCCGAGGGGGAGACCCAGTACTTC.

With regard to this clonotype: The CDR3 does not close with the conserved phenylalanine or tryptophan, likely indicating a read error. The rearrangement joins TRBV9 to TRBJ1-2; D ambiguous. Germline loops: CDR1 SGDLS, CDR2 YYNGEE. The CDR3 has 14 residues. CDR3 nucleotides: TGTGCCAGCACCGTCTCGGAGGGCGACTACGGCTACACCTCC. Amino acids: CASTVSEGDYGYTS.

This chain uses TRBV20-1 with TRBJ2-7; 9 bases match TRBD2. CDR1 and CDR2 from the germline V gene are DFQATT and SNEGSKA (reference sequence). The junction had 8 bases not matched to a gene; V was cut back by 3 bases and J by 5 bases. This CDR3 spans 14 amino acids. CDR3 loop: CSARSAGGRDEQYF. In DNA form, the CDR3 reads TGCAGTGCTAGGTCGGCGGGAGGGCGCGACGAGCAGTACTTC.

The chain uses TRBV19 and TRBJ2-5; D is undetermined. Germline lookup yields CDR1 LNHDA and CDR2 SQIVND (reference sequence). V lost 3 bases, J lost 3 bases, and 2 bases lay in between. This CDR3 is built from 11 residues. The CDR3 coding sequence is TGTGCCAGTAGTATGAAAGAGACCCAGTACTTC. It yields the protein CASSMKETQYF.

Ten or more counts support this clonotype. This chain links TRBV28 with TRBJ2-7; D perhaps matches TRBD2 (5 bases). The CDR3 covers 12 residues. Trimming shortened V by 6 bases and J by 2 bases, and 8 bases separated the two germline ends. Looked up from germline, CDR1 is MDHEN and CDR2 is SYDVKM. CDR3 sequence (DNA): TGTGCCAGCAGCAGAGGGACCTACGAGCAGTACTTC. Protein product: CASSRGTYEQYF.

A word on this clonotype: The final CDR3 position lacks the conserved phenylalanine or tryptophan, pointing to a likely read error. CDR3: CSVVAGTGPYMGYTL. Written as DNA, the CDR3 is TGCAGCGTTGTCGCCGGGACAGGGCCTTATATGGGCTACACCCTC. The rearrangement links TRBV29-1 to TRBJ1-2; the match to TRBD1 covers 9 bases. The CDR3 has 15 residues. Germline V gene data show CDR1 as SQVTM and CDR2 as ANQGSEA. Trimming at V came to 4 bases and at J to 8 bases, leaving 14 bases not matched to a gene.

This clonotype has ten or more counts. The J gene is TRBJ2-7, the V gene TRBV28, with D perhaps given as TRBD1 or TRBD2 (6 bases each). V dropped 8 bases and J dropped 2 bases, with 13 bases sitting between them. This CDR3 has 13 residues. From germline, CDR1 is MDHEN and CDR2 SYDVKM. DNA for the CDR3: TGTGCCAGCGGGGGGCGGCCAACCTACGAGCAGTACTTC. This gives the protein CASGGRPTYEQYF. The full variable domain, with the rest looked up from reference TRBV28 and TRBJ2-7, is DVKVTQSSRYLVKRTGEKVFLECVQDMDHENMFWYRQDPGLGLRLIYFSYDVKMKEKGDIPEGYSVSREKKERFSLILESASTNQTSMYLCASGGRPTYEQYFGPGTRLTVT.